The clone carrying this T cell receptor beta chain occurred a few times. The second PCR ran about 6 to 12 cycles with a sample-barcoded 5' primer and J-beta primers. TCRdb called the 5' RACE reads again in MiXCR, with one record for every CDR3 protein. The sample lists around 800,000 distinct CDR3 sequences, approximately 24% occurring once. This specimen comes from a study of blood T cells in healthy people across ages. This CDR3 contains 15 residues. The germline V gene encodes CDR1 DFQATT and CDR2 SNEGSKA (reference sequence). Trimming took 4 bases from V and 6 from J; bases not matched to a gene: 11. These same data were also listed under a study on T cells of mothers and their children. That paper adds: Several million TCR beta reads per child versus over 9.5 million per mother.

Sequencing was carried out using blood. The chain recombines TRBV20-1 with TRBJ2-4; 8 bases are shared with TRBD1. The clonotype originates from a boy younger than 18 in good health. The CDR3 nucleotides read TGCAGTGCTATCCCCTTGACAGGGGTTCGAAACATTCAGTACTTC. Translating gives CSAIPLTGVRNIQYF.